Listed here is a single T cell receptor (beta chain). This specimen includes other DNA sequences encoding the same CDR3. The data stem from a study of blood T cell repertoires in COVID-19. Study-level information: Spain, Italy and the United States supplied samples that represented acute and convalescent COVID-19. From T cells, B-cell-depleted T cells, or PBMCs came the material, which was cDNA or gDNA.

Study processing details: Researchers report that nucleated cell counts were estimated from reference gene primer amplification. Here immunoSEQ multiplex PCR was the method, and the copy in TCRdb shows in-frame clones only, minus some. The V and J calls and clone size were taken over from that table, and D and trimming were inferred from the DNA. The sample carries 350,000 to 400,000 clones, around 87% recorded once. Germline V lookup: CDR1 SGHTA, CDR2 FQGNSA. Deletions cut 1 base from V and 7 bases from J, with 5 bases between. The CDR3 covers 11 residues. The specimen sequenced was peripheral blood. This chain joins TRBV7-2 and TRBJ2-7, with D uncertain. The clonotype comes from a man younger than 35 with active or convalescent COVID-19. CDR3 DNA: TGTGCCAGCAGCTTAGGCCTAGAGCAGTACTTC. This encodes CASSLGLEQYF.